This T cell receptor beta chain was identified in a study of blood T cell repertoires in COVID-19. About the study: The United States, Italy and Spain supplied acute and convalescent COVID-19 samples.

Per the germline V gene, CDR1 is GTSNPN and CDR2 is SVGIG (reference sequence). The CDR3 is 14 amino acids. The V end was cut by 3 bases, the J end by 0 bases, with 6 bases between. TCRdb's table, derived via immunoSEQ multiplex PCR, lists solely in-frame clones and lacks some. This sample has 94,000 or so clones, with 70% to 85% found just once. The sample consisted of peripheral blood. This chain joins TRBV30 and TRBJ1-6; D unresolved. This clonotype was obtained from a man in his sixties with acute or convalescent COVID-19. The CDR3: CAWRKSSYNSPLHF. Here the CDR3 DNA reads TGTGCCTGGAGGAAGAGCTCCTATAATTCACCCCTCCACTTT.